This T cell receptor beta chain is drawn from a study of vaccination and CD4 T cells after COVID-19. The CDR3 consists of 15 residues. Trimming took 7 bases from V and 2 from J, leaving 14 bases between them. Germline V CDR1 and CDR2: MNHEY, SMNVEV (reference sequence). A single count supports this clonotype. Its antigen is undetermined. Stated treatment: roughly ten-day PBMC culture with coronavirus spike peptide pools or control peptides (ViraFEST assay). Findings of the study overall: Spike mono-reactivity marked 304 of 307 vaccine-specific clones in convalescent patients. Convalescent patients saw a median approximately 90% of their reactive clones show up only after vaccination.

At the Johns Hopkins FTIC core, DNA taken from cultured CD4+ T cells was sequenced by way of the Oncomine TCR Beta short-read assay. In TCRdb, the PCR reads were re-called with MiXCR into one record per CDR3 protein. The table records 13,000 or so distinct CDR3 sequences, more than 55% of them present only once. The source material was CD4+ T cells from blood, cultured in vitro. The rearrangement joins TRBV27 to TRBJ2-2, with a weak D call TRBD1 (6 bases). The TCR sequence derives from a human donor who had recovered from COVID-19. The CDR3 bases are TGTGCCAGCACTCCCGGGACACACAACACCGGGGAGCTGTTTTTT. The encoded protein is CASTPGTHNTGELFF.